This T cell receptor beta chain was observed in a study of blood T cell repertoires in COVID-19. The table came from immunoSEQ multiplex PCR; TCRdb's copy has only in-frame clones and leaves some out. Among fewer than 300,000 clones listed, 70% to 90% were seen once. Germline values: CDR1 SGHAT, CDR2 FQNNGV. The CDR3 covers 18 residues. J was trimmed by 3 bases and V by 5 bases; bases with no gene match: 15. Sequencing was performed on peripheral blood. This clonotype was sampled from a man aged 18 to 30 with active or convalescent COVID-19. The chain combines TRBV11-2 with TRBJ2-2, with 7 nucleotides matching TRBD1. CDR3 nucleotide sequence: TGTGCCAGCAGCCAGAGGCCCCCCCACAGGGGATACACCGGGGAGCTGTTTTTT. Residues: CASSQRPPHRGYTGELFF.